The rows below give T cell receptor beta chains drawn from one sample of a study of blood T cell repertoires in COVID-19. The protocol was immunoSEQ multiplex PCR, while the TCRdb copy is restricted to in-frame clones and leaves out a portion. The sample has about 220,000 clones; roughly 85% are singletons. Sequencing used PBMCs or T cells enriched from blood (not recorded which). The receptor source for this set is a woman aged 35 to 49 who had been exposed to COVID-19. The CDR3 runs from the conserved cysteine through the conserved F or W. Fields, in order: clone size, V gene, D gene, CDR3 length, J gene, CDR3 protein, CDR3 DNA. A D gene is named only where the DNA matches it firmly. Not every row has a clone size; where given, it reads once, few, many or a size class.

>NA|TRBV4-1|NA|16|TRBJ2-2
CASSQAETLLTGELFF
TGCGCCAGCAGCCAAGCTGAGACTTTATTGACTGGGGAGCTGTTTTTT
>NA|TRBV7-3|TRBD1|15|TRBJ1-6
CASSRQGQFNSPLHF
TGTGCCAGCAGTCGTCAGGGACAGTTCAATTCACCCCTCCACTTT
>NA|TRBV5-1|NA|12|TRBJ1-1
CASSDPGREAFF
TGCGCCAGCAGCGACCCCGGGAGGGAAGCTTTCTTT
>NA|TRBV2|TRBD1|14|TRBJ2-1
CASSEVGQDNEQFF
TGTGCCAGCAGTGAAGTGGGACAGGACAATGAGCAGTTCTTC
>NA|TRBV7-3|NA|17|TRBJ1-5
CASSRPGHMYSNQPQHF
TGTGCCAGCAGCCGACCAGGGCACATGTATAGCAATCAGCCCCAGCATTTT
>NA|TRBV11-2|NA|14|TRBJ2-1
CASSPRRQVDEQFF
TGTGCCAGCAGCCCCCGTCGACAGGTCGATGAGCAGTTCTTC
>NA|TRBV19|TRBD1|16|TRBJ2-7
CASSERGGTVSYEQYF
TGTGCCAGTAGTGAGAGAGGGGGCACCGTTTCCTACGAGCAGTACTTC
>few|TRBV11-2|NA|14|TRBJ2-2
CASSTQGGTGELFF
TGTGCCAGCAGCACGCAGGGGGGTACCGGGGAGCTGTTTTTT
>NA|TRBV5-4|TRBD1|14|TRBJ1-2
CASSAGQAGYGYTF
TGTGCCAGCAGCGCAGGACAGGCCGGCTATGGCTACACCTTC
>NA|TRBV7-2|NA|13|TRBJ2-5
CASSPRGGETQYF
TGTGCCAGCAGCCCCCGGGGTGGAGAGACCCAGTACTTC
>NA|TRBV7-2|NA|15|TRBJ1-1
CASSLEAGMNTEAFF
TGTGCCAGCAGCTTAGAGGCGGGGATGAACACTGAAGCTTTCTTT
>NA|TRBV5-4|NA|15|TRBJ1-2
CASRPGGGPNYGYTF
TGTGCCAGCAGGCCCGGGGGAGGGCCCAACTATGGCTACACCTTC
>few|TRBV2|NA|12|TRBJ1-1
CASSDRGGTAFF
TGTGCCAGCAGTGACCGGGGAGGGACAGCTTTCTTT
>NA|TRBV5-5|NA|14|TRBJ1-1
CASSLTNMNTEAFF
TGTGCCAGCAGCTTGACAAATATGAACACTGAAGCTTTCTTT
>NA|TRBV7-9|NA|15|TRBJ1-1
CASSTRGSLITEAFF
TGTGCCAGCAGCACGCGGGGCAGTCTGATCACTGAAGCTTTCTTT
>NA|TRBV9|TRBD2|16|TRBJ2-3
CASSVAPASGGDTQYF
TGTGCCAGCAGCGTAGCTCCGGCTAGCGGGGGGGATACGCAGTATTTT
>NA|TRBV5-8|NA|14|TRBJ1-1
CASSFGRGGTEAFF
TGTGCCAGCAGCTTTGGTCGTGGGGGGACTGAAGCTTTCTTT
>NA|TRBV4-2|NA|16|TRBJ1-2
CASSQALQTANYGYTF
TGTGCCAGCAGCCAAGCTCTGCAGACAGCTAACTATGGCTACACCTTC
>once|TRBV2|NA|14|TRBJ1-2
CASIRQTANYGYTF
TGTGCCAGCATTAGACAGACAGCTAACTATGGCTACACCTTC
>few|TRBV19|NA|14|TRBJ2-7
CASSLGQSFYEQYF
TGTGCCAGTAGTTTAGGGCAGTCATTCTACGAGCAGTACTTC
>NA|TRBV12-3/TRBV12-4|TRBD1|13|TRBJ2-5
CASSPTGAGTQYF
TGTGCCAGCAGCCCGACAGGGGCCGGGACCCAGTACTTC
>NA|TRBV5-6|TRBD1|15|TRBJ1-4
CASSVGGTGGRRLFF
TGTGCCAGCAGCGTTGGCGGGACAGGGGGGCGAAGACTGTTTTTT
>NA|TRBV12-3/TRBV12-4|NA|13|TRBJ1-1
CASSPRQVREAFF
TGTGCCAGCAGCCCCCGGCAGGTACGTGAAGCTTTCTTT
>once|TRBV10-3|TRBD1|15|TRBJ2-2
CAISDGTANTGELFF
TGTGCCATCAGTGATGGGACAGCGAACACCGGGGAGCTGTTTTTT
>NA|TRBV29-1|TRBD1|13|TRBJ1-2
CSVARDRVSGYTF
TGCAGCGTCGCCCGGGACAGGGTATCTGGCTACACCTTC
>NA|TRBV6-5|NA|14|TRBJ1-2
CASSYGRGSYGYTF
TGTGCCAGCAGTTATGGTAGGGGTAGCTATGGCTACACCTTC
>once|TRBV14|TRBD1|14|TRBJ2-7
CASSHTTGGYEQYF
TGTGCCAGCAGCCATACGACAGGGGGCTACGAGCAGTACTTC
>NA|TRBV19|NA|11|TRBJ2-5
CASSIRETQYF
TGTGCCAGTAGTATTCGAGAGACCCAGTACTTC
>NA|TRBV2|TRBD2|16|TRBJ2-1
CASLYPGLVGSNEQFF
TGTGCCAGCCTCTACCCGGGACTAGTGGGGAGCAATGAGCAGTTCTTC
>NA|TRBV19|NA|13|TRBJ1-1
CASQAYRNTEAFF
TGTGCCAGCCAGGCTTACAGGAACACTGAAGCTTTCTTT
>NA|TRBV28|TRBD1|16|TRBJ1-2
CASSFWSTGQGYGYTF
TGTGCCAGCAGTTTCTGGTCGACCGGACAGGGATATGGCTACACCTTC
>NA|TRBV28|TRBD2|15|TRBJ2-3
CASSLAGGPTDTQYF
TGTGCCAGCAGTTTAGCGGGGGGGCCGACAGATACGCAGTATTTT
>NA|TRBV19|NA|15|TRBJ1-5
CASSISGISNQPQHF
TGTGCCAGTAGTATTTCGGGGATCAGCAATCAGCCCCAGCATTTT
>NA|TRBV10-3|NA|12|TRBJ2-7
CAIQDSGYEQYF
TGTGCCATCCAGGACAGTGGCTACGAGCAGTACTTC
>NA|TRBV12-5|NA|12|TRBJ2-5
CASGLDRGTQYF
TGTGCTAGTGGTTTGGACCGGGGGACCCAGTACTTC
>few|TRBV11-2|TRBD1|12|TRBJ1-1
CASSIDREKAFF
TGTGCCAGCAGCATCGACAGGGAGAAAGCTTTCTTT
>NA|TRBV7-8|TRBD1|16|TRBJ1-5
CASSLDRTGVAQPQHF
TGTGCCAGCAGCTTAGACCGGACAGGGGTGGCTCAGCCCCAGCATTTT
>NA|TRBV5-1|NA|17|TRBJ2-6
CASSLAEGFSGANVLTF
TGCGCCAGCAGCTTGGCCGAGGGATTCTCTGGGGCCAACGTCCTGACTTTC
>once|TRBV5-1|TRBD2|15|TRBJ2-5
CASSSGAGVEETQYF
TGCGCCAGCAGCTCTGGAGCGGGGGTGGAAGAGACCCAGTACTTC
>NA|TRBV5-4|NA|16|TRBJ2-3
CASSLKVGGRTDTQYF
TGTGCCAGCAGTCTAAAAGTCGGGGGTCGCACAGATACGCAGTATTTT
>NA|TRBV3-1/TRBV3-2|NA|15|TRBJ2-7
CASSQGSSGASEQYF
TGTGCCAGCAGCCAAGGGTCGTCAGGGGCTTCCGAGCAGTACTTC
>few|TRBV24-1|TRBD1|13|TRBJ1-2
CATSDSTGAGYTF
TGTGCCACCAGTGATTCCACAGGGGCTGGCTACACCTTC
>NA|TRBV3-1/TRBV3-2|NA|14|TRBJ1-3
CASASGTMGNTIYF
TGTGCCAGCGCCTCAGGGACAATGGGAAACACCATATATTTT
>NA|TRBV19|NA|12|TRBJ1-2
CASSISGYGYTF
TGTGCCAGTAGTATATCGGGCTATGGCTACACCTTC
>NA|TRBV5-1|TRBD1|16|TRBJ1-2
CASSRGDRPGGYGYTF
TGCGCCAGCAGCCGGGGGGACAGGCCTGGAGGGTATGGCTACACCTTC
>NA|TRBV7-2|TRBD1|16|TRBJ1-1
CASRLDRGTSNTEAFF
TGTGCCAGCAGGTTGGACAGGGGAACATCCAACACTGAAGCTTTCTTT
>NA|TRBV3-1/TRBV3-2|NA|13|TRBJ2-1
CASSRQGGNEQFF
TGTGCCAGCAGCCGGCAGGGTGGCAATGAGCAGTTCTTC
>NA|TRBV4-2|NA|15|TRBJ2-7
CASSQDQDYDYEQYF
TGTGCCAGCAGCCAAGATCAGGACTACGACTACGAGCAGTACTTC
>few|TRBV25-1|NA|14|TRBJ1-5
CASSDGEGNQPQHF
TGTGCCAGCAGTGACGGAGAGGGCAATCAGCCCCAGCATTTT